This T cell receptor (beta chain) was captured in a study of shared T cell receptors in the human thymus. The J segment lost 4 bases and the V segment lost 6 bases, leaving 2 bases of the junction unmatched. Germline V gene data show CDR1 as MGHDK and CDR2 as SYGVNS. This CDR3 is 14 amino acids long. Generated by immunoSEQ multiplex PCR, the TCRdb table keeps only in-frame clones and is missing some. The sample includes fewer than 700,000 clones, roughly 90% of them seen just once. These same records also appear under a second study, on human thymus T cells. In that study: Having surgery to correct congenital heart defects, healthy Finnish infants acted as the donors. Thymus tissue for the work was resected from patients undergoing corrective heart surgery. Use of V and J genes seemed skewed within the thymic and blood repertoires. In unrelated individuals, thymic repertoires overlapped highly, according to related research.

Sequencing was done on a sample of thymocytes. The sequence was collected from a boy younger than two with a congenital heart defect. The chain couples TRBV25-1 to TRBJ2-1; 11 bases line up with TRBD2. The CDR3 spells CASSGTSGYNEQFF. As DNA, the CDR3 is TGTGCCAGCAGCGGGACTAGCGGTTACAATGAGCAGTTCTTC.